The sequence of this T cell receptor beta chain was determined in a study of T cells in tuberculosis. The method was immunoSEQ multiplex PCR; TCRdb's version includes in-frame clones alone and lacks a portion of them. This table holds more than 30,000 clones, 95% to 97% found once. CDR3 length: 16 residues. Unmatched junction bases numbered 9, after V lost 1 base and J lost 8 bases. Germline V CDR1 and CDR2: LNHNV, YYDKDF (reference sequence). J is TRBJ2-1 and V is TRBV15; TRBD2 matches 9 bases. Sequencing was carried out using PBMCs. The receptor's source is a donor between 10 and 35 years old with latent tuberculosis or without tuberculosis infection. The CDR3 is CATSRAGTSSGYEQFF. The CDR3 DNA sequence: TGTGCCACCAGCAGAGCCGGGACTAGCAGTGGCTATGAGCAGTTCTTC. Variable domain in full (rest from reference TRBV15 and TRBJ2-1): DAMVIQNPRYQVTQFGKPVTLSCSQTLNHNVMYWYQQKSSQAPKLLFHYYDKDFNNEADTPDNFQSRRPNTSFCFLDIRSPGLGDTAMYLCATSRAGTSSGYEQFFGPGTRLTVL.